The source of this T cell receptor (beta chain) is a study of T cell changes during pregnancy in multiple sclerosis. Germline-derived CDR1 and CDR2 are SEHNR and FQNEAQ (reference sequence). This CDR3 spans 14 amino acids. V was trimmed by 3 bases and J by 8 bases, leaving 16 bases between them. Method: immunoSEQ multiplex PCR; TCRdb's copy keeps in-frame clones and lacks some. This table holds about 31,000 clones, over 80% found once. The rearrangement joins TRBV7-9 to TRBJ1-2, with TRBD1 as a possible D gene (6 bases). The TCR was taken from a female donor with multiple sclerosis, enrolled in a pregnancy study. Sequencing used CD8+ T cells from peripheral blood mononuclear cells, obtained in the first trimester of pregnancy. The CDR3 DNA reads as TGTGCCAGCAGCTTGACCAACAGGGCTGACGGCTACACCTTC. Translated: CASSLTNRADGYTF.